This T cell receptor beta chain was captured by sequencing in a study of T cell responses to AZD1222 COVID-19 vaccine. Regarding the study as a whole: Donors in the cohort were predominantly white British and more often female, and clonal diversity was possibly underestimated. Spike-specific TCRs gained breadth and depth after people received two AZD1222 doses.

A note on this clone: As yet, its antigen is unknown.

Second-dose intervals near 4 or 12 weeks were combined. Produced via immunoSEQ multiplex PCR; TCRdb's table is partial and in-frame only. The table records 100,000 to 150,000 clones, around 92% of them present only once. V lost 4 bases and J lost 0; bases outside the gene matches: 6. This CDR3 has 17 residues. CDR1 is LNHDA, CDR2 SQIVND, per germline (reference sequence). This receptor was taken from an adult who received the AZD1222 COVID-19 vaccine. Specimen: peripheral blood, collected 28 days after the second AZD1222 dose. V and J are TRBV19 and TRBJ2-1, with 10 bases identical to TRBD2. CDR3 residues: CASSTSLAGSSYNEQFF. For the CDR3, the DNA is TGTGCCAGTAGTACCTCACTAGCGGGAAGCTCCTACAATGAGCAGTTCTTC.